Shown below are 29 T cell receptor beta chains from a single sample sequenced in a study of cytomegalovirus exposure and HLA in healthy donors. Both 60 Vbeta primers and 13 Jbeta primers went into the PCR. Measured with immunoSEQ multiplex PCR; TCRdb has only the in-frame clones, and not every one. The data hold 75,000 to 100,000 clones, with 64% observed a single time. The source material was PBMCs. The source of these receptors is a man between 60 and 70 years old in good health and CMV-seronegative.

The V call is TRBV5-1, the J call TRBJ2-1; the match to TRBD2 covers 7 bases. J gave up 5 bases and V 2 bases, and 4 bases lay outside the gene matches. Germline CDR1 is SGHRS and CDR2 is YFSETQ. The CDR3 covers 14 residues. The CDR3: CASSLASGNNEQFF. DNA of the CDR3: TGCGCCAGCAGCTTAGCTAGCGGAAACAATGAGCAGTTCTTC.

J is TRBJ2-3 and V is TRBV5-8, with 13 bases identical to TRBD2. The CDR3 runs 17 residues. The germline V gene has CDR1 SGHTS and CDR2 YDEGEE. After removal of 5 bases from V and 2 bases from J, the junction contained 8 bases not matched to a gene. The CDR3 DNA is TGTGCCAGCAGTCCTGGACTAGCGGGGGTGTTCACAGATACGCAGTATTTT. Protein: CASSPGLAGVFTDTQYF.

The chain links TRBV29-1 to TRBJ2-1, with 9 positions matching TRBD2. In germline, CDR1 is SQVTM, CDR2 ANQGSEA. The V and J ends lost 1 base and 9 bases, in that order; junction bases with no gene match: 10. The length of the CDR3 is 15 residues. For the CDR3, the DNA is TGCAGCGTTGAAGGGGGCGGGAGGGCGTGGAGTGAGCAGTTCTTC. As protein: CSVEGGGRAWSEQFF.

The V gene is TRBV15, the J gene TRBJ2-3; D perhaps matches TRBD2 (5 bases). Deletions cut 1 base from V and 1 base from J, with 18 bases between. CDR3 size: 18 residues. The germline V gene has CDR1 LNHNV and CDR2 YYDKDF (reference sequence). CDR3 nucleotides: TGTGCCACCAGCAGAGGAACGAGGGCGAGGGTGGGCACAGATACGCAGTATTTT. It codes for CATSRGTRARVGTDTQYF.

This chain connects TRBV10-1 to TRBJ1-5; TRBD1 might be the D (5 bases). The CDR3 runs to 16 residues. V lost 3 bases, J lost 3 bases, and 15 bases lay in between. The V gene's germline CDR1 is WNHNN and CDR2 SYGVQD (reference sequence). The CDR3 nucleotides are TGCGCCAGCAGTGAATTTTGGGGCGGAATCAATCAGCCCCAGCATTTT. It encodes CASSEFWGGINQPQHF.

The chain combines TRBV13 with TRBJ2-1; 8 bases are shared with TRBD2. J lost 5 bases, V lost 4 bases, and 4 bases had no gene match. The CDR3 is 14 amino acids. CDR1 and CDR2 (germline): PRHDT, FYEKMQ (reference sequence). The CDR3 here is CASSSGLVDNEQFF. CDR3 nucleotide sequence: TGTGCCAGCAGCTCGGGACTAGTCGACAATGAGCAGTTCTTC.

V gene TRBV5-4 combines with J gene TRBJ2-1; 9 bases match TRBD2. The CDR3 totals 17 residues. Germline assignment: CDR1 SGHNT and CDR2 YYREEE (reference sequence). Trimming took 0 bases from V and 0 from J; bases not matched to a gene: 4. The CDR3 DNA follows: TGTGCCAGCAGCTTGGCTTCAGCGGGAGGCTCCTACAATGAGCAGTTCTTC. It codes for CASSLASAGGSYNEQFF.

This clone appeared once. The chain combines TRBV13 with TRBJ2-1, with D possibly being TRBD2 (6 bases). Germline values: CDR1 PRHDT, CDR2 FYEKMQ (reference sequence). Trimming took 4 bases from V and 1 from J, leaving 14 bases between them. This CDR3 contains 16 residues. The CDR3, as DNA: TGTGCCAGCAGCTCACTAGCACTACTTTCCTACAATGAGCAGTTCTTC. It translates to CASSSLALLSYNEQFF. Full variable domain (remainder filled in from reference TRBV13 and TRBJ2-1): AAGVIQSPRHLIKEKRETATLKCYPIPRHDTVYWYQQGPGQDPQFLISFYEKMQSDKGSIPDRFSAQQFSDYHSELNMSSLELGDSALYFCASSSLALLSYNEQFFGPGTRLTVL.

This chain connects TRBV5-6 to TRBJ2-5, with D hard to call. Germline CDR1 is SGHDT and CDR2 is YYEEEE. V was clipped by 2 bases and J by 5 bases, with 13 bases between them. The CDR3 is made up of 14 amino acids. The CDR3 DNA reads TGTGCCAGCAGCTTCTGGGCTCTTGGTGAGACCCAGTACTTC. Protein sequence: CASSFWALGETQYF.

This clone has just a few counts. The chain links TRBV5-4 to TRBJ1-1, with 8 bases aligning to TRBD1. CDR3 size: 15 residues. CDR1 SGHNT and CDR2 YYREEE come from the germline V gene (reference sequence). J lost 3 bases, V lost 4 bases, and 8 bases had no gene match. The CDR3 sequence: CASSPGTGGHTEAFF. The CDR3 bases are TGTGCCAGCAGCCCTGGGACAGGAGGGCACACTGAAGCTTTCTTT.

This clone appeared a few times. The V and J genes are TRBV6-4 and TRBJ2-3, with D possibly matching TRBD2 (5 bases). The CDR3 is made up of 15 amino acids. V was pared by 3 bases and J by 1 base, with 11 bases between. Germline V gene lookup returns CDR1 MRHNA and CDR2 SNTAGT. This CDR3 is CASSEGAGGTDTQYF. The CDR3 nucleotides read TGTGCCAGCAGTGAAGGCGCGGGCGGCACAGATACGCAGTATTTT.

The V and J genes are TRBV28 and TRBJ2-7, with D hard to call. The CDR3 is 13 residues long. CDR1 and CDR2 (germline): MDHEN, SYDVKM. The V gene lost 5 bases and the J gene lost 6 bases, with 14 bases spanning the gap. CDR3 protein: CASSPGGQREQYF. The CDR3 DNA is TGTGCCAGCAGTCCCGGCGGCCAGCGCGAGCAGTACTTC. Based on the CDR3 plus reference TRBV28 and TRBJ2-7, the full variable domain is DVKVTQSSRYLVKRTGEKVFLECVQDMDHENMFWYRQDPGLGLRLIYFSYDVKMKEKGDIPEGYSVSREKKERFSLILESASTNQTSMYLCASSPGGQREQYFGPGTRLTVT.

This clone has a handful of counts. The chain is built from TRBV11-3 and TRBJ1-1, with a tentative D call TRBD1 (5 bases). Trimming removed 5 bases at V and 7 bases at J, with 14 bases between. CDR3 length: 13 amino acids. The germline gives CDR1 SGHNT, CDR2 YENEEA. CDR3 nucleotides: TGTGCCAGCAGCCGGGGGGGGGTTGGTGAAGCTTTCTTT. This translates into CASSRGGVGEAFF.

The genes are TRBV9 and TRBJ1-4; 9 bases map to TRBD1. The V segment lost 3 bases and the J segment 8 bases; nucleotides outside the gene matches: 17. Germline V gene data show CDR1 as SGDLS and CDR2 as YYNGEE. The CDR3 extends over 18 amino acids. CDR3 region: CASSAGTGILSSREKLFF. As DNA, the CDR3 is TGTGCCAGCAGCGCCGGGACAGGGATCTTGTCGAGCAGGGAAAAACTGTTTTTT.

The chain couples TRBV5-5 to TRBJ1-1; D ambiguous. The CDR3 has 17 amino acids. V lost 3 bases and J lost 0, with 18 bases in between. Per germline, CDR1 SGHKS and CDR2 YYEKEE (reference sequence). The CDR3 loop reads CASSWVYPDTMNTEAFF. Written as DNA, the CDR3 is TGTGCCAGCAGCTGGGTTTATCCCGACACCATGAACACTGAAGCTTTCTTT.

The CDR3 reads CASSPRGLYGNTIYF. CDR3 DNA sequence: TGTGCCAGCAGCCCCAGGGGGCTATATGGAAACACCATATATTTT. The V call is TRBV27, the J call TRBJ1-3, with TRBD1 identical over 8 bases. The CDR3 covers 15 residues. The junction had 7 bases not matched to a gene; V was cut back by 6 bases and J by 3 bases. In germline, CDR1 is MNHEY, CDR2 SMNVEV (reference sequence).

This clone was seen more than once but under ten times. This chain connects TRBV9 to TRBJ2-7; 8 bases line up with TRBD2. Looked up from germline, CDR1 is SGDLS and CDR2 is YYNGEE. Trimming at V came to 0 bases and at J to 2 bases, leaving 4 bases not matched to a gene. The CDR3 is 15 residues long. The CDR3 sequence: CASSVGSGGPYEQYF. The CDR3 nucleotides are TGTGCCAGCAGCGTAGGAAGCGGGGGCCCCTACGAGCAGTACTTC.

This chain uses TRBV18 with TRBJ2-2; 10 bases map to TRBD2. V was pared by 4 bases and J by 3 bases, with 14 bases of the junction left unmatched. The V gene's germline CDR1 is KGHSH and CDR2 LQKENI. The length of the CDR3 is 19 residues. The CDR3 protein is CASSLLPLSGRADTGELFF. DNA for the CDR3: TGTGCCAGCTCACTCTTACCTCTCAGCGGGAGGGCGGACACCGGGGAGCTGTTTTTT.

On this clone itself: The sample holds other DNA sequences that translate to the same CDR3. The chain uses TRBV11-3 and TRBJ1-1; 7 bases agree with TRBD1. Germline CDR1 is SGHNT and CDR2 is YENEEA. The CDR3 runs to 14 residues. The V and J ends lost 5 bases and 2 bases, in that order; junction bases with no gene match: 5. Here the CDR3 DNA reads TGTGCCAGCAGCCCCGGACAGGCCAACACTGAAGCTTTCTTT. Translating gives CASSPGQANTEAFF.

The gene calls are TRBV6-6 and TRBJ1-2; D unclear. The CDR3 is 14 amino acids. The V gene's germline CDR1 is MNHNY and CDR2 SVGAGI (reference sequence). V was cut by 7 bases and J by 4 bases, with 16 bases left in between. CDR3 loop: CASIMRLSTYGYTF. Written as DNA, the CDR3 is TGTGCCAGCATCATGCGGTTATCTACCTATGGCTACACCTTC.

The DNA of the CDR3 is TGTGCCAGCTCACCATGGACAGACTCTATGAACACTGAAGCTTTCTTT. Translating it yields CASSPWTDSMNTEAFF. This chain joins TRBV18 and TRBJ1-1; possible D gene TRBD1, 6 bases. The length of the CDR3 is 16 residues. Germline V lookup: CDR1 KGHSH, CDR2 LQKENI. V gave up 2 bases and J gave up 0 bases, with 13 bases separating them.

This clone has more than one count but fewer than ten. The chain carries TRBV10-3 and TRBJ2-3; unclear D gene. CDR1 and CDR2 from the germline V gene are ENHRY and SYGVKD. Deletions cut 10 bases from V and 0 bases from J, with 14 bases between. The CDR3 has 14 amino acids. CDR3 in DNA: TGTGCCACCAAGCTATCGTCCAGCACAGATACGCAGTATTTT. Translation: CATKLSSSTDTQYF.

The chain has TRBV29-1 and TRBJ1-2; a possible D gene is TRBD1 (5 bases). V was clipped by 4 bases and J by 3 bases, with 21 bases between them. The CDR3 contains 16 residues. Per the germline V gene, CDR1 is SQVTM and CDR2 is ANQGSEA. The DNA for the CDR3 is TGCAGCGTTGGCCGAGAATGGGGCAGCTCTTACTATGGCTACACCTTC. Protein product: CSVGREWGSSYYGYTF.

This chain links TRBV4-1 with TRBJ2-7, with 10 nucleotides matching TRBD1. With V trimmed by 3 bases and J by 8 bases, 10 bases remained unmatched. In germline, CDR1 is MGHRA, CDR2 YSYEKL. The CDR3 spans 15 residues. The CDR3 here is CASSQPGQGSTKQYF. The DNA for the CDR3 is TGCGCCAGCAGCCAGCCGGGACAGGGGTCTACGAAGCAGTACTTC.

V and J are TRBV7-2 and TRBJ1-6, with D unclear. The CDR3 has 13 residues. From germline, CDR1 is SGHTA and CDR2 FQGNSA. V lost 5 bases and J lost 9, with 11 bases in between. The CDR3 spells CASSEGRGSPLHF. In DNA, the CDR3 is TGTGCCAGCAGCGAAGGGCGGGGTTCACCCCTCCACTTT.

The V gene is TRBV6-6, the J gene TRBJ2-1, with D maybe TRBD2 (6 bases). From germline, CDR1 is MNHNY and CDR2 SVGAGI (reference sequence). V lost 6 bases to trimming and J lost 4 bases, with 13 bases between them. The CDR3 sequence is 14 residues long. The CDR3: CASRQEGGYNEQFF. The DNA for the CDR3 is TGTGCCAGCAGACAGGAGGGCGGGTACAATGAGCAGTTCTTC.

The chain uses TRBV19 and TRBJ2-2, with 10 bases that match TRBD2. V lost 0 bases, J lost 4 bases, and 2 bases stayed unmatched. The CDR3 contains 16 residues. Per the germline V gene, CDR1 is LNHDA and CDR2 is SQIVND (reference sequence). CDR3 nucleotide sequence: TGTGCCAGTAGTATAGAAGGACTAGCGGTCACCGGGGAGCTGTTTTTT. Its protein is CASSIEGLAVTGELFF.

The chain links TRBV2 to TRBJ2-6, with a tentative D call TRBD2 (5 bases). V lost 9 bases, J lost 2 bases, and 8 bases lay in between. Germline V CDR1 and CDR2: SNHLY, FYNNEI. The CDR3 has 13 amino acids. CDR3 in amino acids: CARSGTGANVLTF. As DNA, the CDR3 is TGTGCCAGATCCGGGACTGGGGCCAACGTCCTGACTTTC.

The CDR3 region is CSVAGDFYEQYF. The CDR3 DNA is TGCAGCGTTGCTGGAGACTTCTACGAGCAGTACTTC. The chain uses TRBV29-1 and TRBJ2-7; unclear D gene. CDR1 is SQVTM, CDR2 ANQGSEA, per germline. V shed 4 bases and J shed 3 bases, with 10 bases lying between them. This CDR3 spans 12 amino acids.